This T cell receptor beta chain appears in the sequencing data of a study of cytomegalovirus exposure and HLA in healthy donors. Per the germline V gene, CDR1 is MDHEN and CDR2 is SYDVKM. V was trimmed by 6 bases and J by 3 bases, leaving 18 bases between them. This CDR3 has 16 amino acids. Comments on this clone: The antigen is unknown.

Study results and caveats: For presence/absence analyses, sequencing depth was assumed to be roughly uniform across donors.

Researchers ran the PCR with 60 Vbeta and 13 Jbeta primers. Profiling relied on immunoSEQ multiplex PCR, and the TCRdb table lists in-frame clones only, not all of them. The sample consists of tens of thousands of clones, more than 60% of them appearing once. The sequenced material came from PBMCs. This rearrangement joins TRBV28 to TRBJ1-5, with a possible D match to TRBD1 (5 bases). The TCR originated in a man younger than 45 in good health and CMV-seronegative. CDR3 residues: CASSIVSDSSNQPQHF. CDR3 nucleotide sequence: TGTGCCAGCAGCATCGTCTCAGACAGTTCCAATCAGCCCCAGCATTTT.